This T cell receptor (beta chain) was captured by sequencing in a study of T-cell memory formation after mild COVID-19. A note on this clonotype: Antigen: not known.

The CDR3 is 13 residues long. The germline V and J ends were trimmed by 8 bases and 5 bases, with 15 bases remaining between them. 5'RACE with constant-segment primers yielded barcoded, UMI-tagged TCR alpha and TCR beta cDNA libraries. TCRdb re-analysed the 5' RACE reads in MiXCR, keeping a single row per CDR3 protein. Of 550,000 to 600,000 distinct CDR3 sequences listed, 15% to 20% are singletons. Overall study findings and caveats: Mostly located in CM and EM were contracting CD4+ clones, with contracting CD8+ clones located in EMRA. Contracting clones from day 15 to 85 showed balanced CD4/CD8; later expanders favored CD4+.

This rearrangement joins TRBV12-3 or TRBV12-4 to TRBJ1-1; no definite D call. The sample comprised PBMCs or a T cell subset sorted from them (not recorded which). The receptor comes from an adult woman who had mild COVID-19 (a few samples of this study predate the infection). Cell type and time point are not known. CDR3 coding DNA: TGTGCCAGCCGGAAAGGGTCGGCTACTGAAGCTTTCTTT. Amino acid sequence: CASRKGSATEAFF.